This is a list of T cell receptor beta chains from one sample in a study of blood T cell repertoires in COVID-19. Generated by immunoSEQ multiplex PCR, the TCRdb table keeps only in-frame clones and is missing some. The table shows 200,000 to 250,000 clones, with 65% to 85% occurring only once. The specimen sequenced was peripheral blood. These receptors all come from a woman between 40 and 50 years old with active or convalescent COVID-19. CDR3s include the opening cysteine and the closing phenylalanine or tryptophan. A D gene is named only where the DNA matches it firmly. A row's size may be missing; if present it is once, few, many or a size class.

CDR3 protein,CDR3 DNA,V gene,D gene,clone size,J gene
CASSPSRTSGGEFF,TGTGCCAGCAGCCCTTCCCGGACTAGCGGGGGGGAGTTCTTC,TRBV11-2,TRBD2,.,TRBJ2-1
CASSLQKGIQPQHF,TGTGCCAGCAGCTTGCAGAAGGGGATCCAGCCCCAGCATTTT,TRBV5-6,.,.,TRBJ1-5
CASSPGQGSRAFF,TGTGCCAGCTCACCAGGGCAGGGCTCGCGTGCTTTCTTT,TRBV18,.,.,TRBJ1-1
CASSPPPQKEQFF,TGTGCCAGCAGCCCGCCTCCTCAGAAGGAGCAGTTCTTC,TRBV6-1,.,.,TRBJ2-1
CASSFNGNYGYTF,TGTGCCAGCAGCTTTAACGGGAACTATGGCTACACCTTC,TRBV11-2,.,.,TRBJ1-2
CASREPGEETQYF,TGTGCCAGTAGAGAGCCGGGAGAAGAGACCCAGTACTTC,TRBV19,.,.,TRBJ2-5
CASRVRQDSGNTIYF,TGTGCCAGCAGAGTTAGACAGGACTCTGGAAACACCATATATTTT,TRBV6-5,.,few,TRBJ1-3
CASSVQGARGYTF,TGTGCCAGCAGCGTTCAGGGGGCGCGGGGCTACACCTTC,TRBV28,TRBD1,once,TRBJ1-2
CASSVDRGDTEAFF,TGTGCCAGCAGTGTGGACAGGGGGGACACTGAAGCTTTCTTT,TRBV2,TRBD1,.,TRBJ1-1
CASSEVLAVDTQYF,TGTGCCAGCAGTGAAGTCCTCGCGGTCGATACGCAGTATTTT,TRBV6-1,.,.,TRBJ2-3
CASGWGVSNTEAFF,TGTGCTAGTGGGTGGGGGGTTTCCAACACTGAAGCTTTCTTT,TRBV12-5,.,few,TRBJ1-1
CASSLRAGAPSGNTIYF,TGTGCCAGCAGTTTAAGGGCAGGGGCCCCCTCTGGAAACACCATATATTTT,TRBV28,.,.,TRBJ1-3
CASSLDILGTDTQYF,TGTGCCAGCAGCTTAGACATACTAGGAACAGATACGCAGTATTTT,TRBV7-2,.,.,TRBJ2-3
CAISARGQDEQYF,TGTGCCATCAGTGCGCGGGGTCAGGACGAGCAGTACTTC,TRBV10-3,.,few,TRBJ2-7
CASSHTGGSGLFF,TGTGCCAGCAGCCACACAGGGGGTTCGGGACTGTTTTTT,TRBV3-1/TRBV3-2,TRBD1,.,TRBJ1-4
CASRATGTGGGYTF,TGCGCCAGCAGGGCCACCGGGACAGGGGGCGGCTACACCTTC,TRBV10-2,TRBD1,.,TRBJ1-2
CASSLGGGDTEAFF,TGTGCCAGCAGCTTGGGAGGGGGCGACACTGAAGCTTTCTTT,TRBV5-4,TRBD1,.,TRBJ1-1
CASSLSRGTDTQYF,TGCGCCAGCAGCTTGAGCAGGGGCACAGATACGCAGTATTTT,TRBV5-1,.,.,TRBJ2-3
CASSPGTGPGQPQHF,TGCGCCAGCAGCCCCGGGACAGGTCCCGGTCAGCCCCAGCATTTT,TRBV5-1,TRBD1,.,TRBJ1-5
CASTNRTGGFEGYTF,TGTGCCAGCACTAATCGGACAGGGGGCTTTGAAGGCTACACCTTC,TRBV9,TRBD1,.,TRBJ1-2
CASSRQRGITDTQYF,TGTGCCAGTAGTAGGCAGCGGGGGATCACAGATACGCAGTATTTT,TRBV19,TRBD2,.,TRBJ2-3
CASSWSPSGGNTIYF,TGTGCCAGCAGCTGGTCCCCCTCAGGTGGAAACACCATATATTTT,TRBV5-6,.,.,TRBJ1-3
CASSQGTGRTGELFF,TGTGCCAGCAGCCAAGGGACAGGGCGAACCGGGGAGCTGTTTTTT,TRBV3-1/TRBV3-2,TRBD1,few,TRBJ2-2
CASSSQTSGGEQFF,TGTGCCAGCAGCTCCCAGACTAGCGGGGGTGAGCAGTTCTTC,TRBV9,TRBD2,.,TRBJ2-1
CASSIGTSGTDTQYF,TGTGCCAGCAGTATCGGGACTAGCGGGACAGATACGCAGTATTTT,TRBV5-5,TRBD2,.,TRBJ2-3
CAREGPVFQYGYTF,TGTGCCAGAGAGGGTCCAGTCTTCCAGTATGGCTACACCTTC,TRBV2,.,.,TRBJ1-2
CASSPTEPRDTEAFF,TGTGCCAGCAGTCCGACGGAGCCACGTGACACTGAAGCTTTCTTT,TRBV6-5,.,.,TRBJ1-1
CATRQGVNTEAFF,TGCGCCACCCGACAGGGAGTGAACACTGAAGCTTTCTTT,TRBV5-1,TRBD1,.,TRBJ1-1
CASSLDLNYGYTF,TGTGCCAGCAGCTTAGACTTGAACTATGGCTACACCTTC,TRBV11-2,.,once,TRBJ1-2
CASSLRQWGDEQFF,TGTGCCAGTAGCCTCCGACAGTGGGGCGATGAGCAGTTCTTC,TRBV19,.,.,TRBJ2-1
CASSIRGQGFDGYTF,TGTGCCAGCAGTATAAGGGGACAGGGGTTTGATGGCTACACCTTC,TRBV2,TRBD1,.,TRBJ1-2
CATSGEDAYEQYF,TGTGCCACCAGTGGGGAGGACGCCTACGAGCAGTACTTC,TRBV24-1,.,once,TRBJ2-7
CASSIRGSGTGSTDTQYF,TGTGCCAGTAGTATCAGAGGGTCCGGGACAGGGAGCACAGATACGCAGTATTTT,TRBV19,TRBD1,.,TRBJ2-3
CASSLPGYGYTF,TGTGCCAGCAGCCTCCCAGGGTATGGCTACACCTTC,TRBV7-2,.,once,TRBJ1-2
CSASNPSTDTQYF,TGCAGTGCTAGTAATCCGAGCACAGATACGCAGTATTTT,TRBV20-1,.,.,TRBJ2-3
CATSRDLGWGGSTPGAYNEQFF,TGTGCCACCAGCAGAGATCTTGGCTGGGGCGGTAGTACACCGGGGGCCTACAATGAGCAGTTCTTC,TRBV15,.,.,TRBJ2-1
CASRRGGQGHAEAFF,TGTGCCAGCAGGCGGGGTGGACAGGGTCACGCTGAAGCTTTCTTT,TRBV6-5,TRBD1,.,TRBJ1-1
CASSLALTSGPGFSYF,TGTGCCAGCAGCTTAGCGCTGACTAGCGGGCCAGGGTTTTCGTACTTC,TRBV7-9,TRBD2,.,TRBJ2-5
CASFVPKRIREGQPQHF,TGTGCCAGTTTTGTCCCCAAGAGGATCCGGGAGGGACAGCCCCAGCATTTT,TRBV24-1,.,.,TRBJ1-5
CSVAQGALRGTGELFF,TGCAGCGTTGCCCAGGGGGCCCTACGAGGCACCGGGGAGCTGTTTTTT,TRBV29-1,TRBD1,.,TRBJ2-2
CASSKGGQVNTEAFF,TGTGCCAGCAGCAAGGGGGGACAGGTGAACACTGAAGCTTTCTTT,TRBV6-6,TRBD1,.,TRBJ1-1
CASSVTGSSYNEQFF,TGTGCCAGCAGCGTTACAGGGAGCTCCTACAATGAGCAGTTCTTC,TRBV7-2,.,once,TRBJ2-1
CASSLVFGTVIEAFF,TGTGCCAGCAGCTTAGTCTTTGGGACAGTCATCGAAGCTTTCTTT,TRBV7-2,TRBD1,.,TRBJ1-1
CASSLPNFLNSPLHF,TGTGCCAGCAGCTTGCCAAACTTTCTGAATTCACCCCTCCACTTT,TRBV7-9,.,.,TRBJ1-6
CASSRSGSSTDTQYF,TGTGCCAGCAGCCGAAGCGGTTCCAGCACAGATACGCAGTATTTT,TRBV11-3,.,once,TRBJ2-3
CASSLVQTYEQYF,TGTGCCAGCAGTTTAGTCCAGACCTACGAGCAGTACTTC,TRBV28,.,.,TRBJ2-7
CASRATVTFYNEQFF,TGTGCCAGCAGGGCGACAGTGACTTTCTACAATGAGCAGTTCTTC,TRBV2,.,.,TRBJ2-1
CATQGAQNYGYTF,TGTGCCACCCAGGGGGCGCAGAACTATGGCTACACCTTC,TRBV19,TRBD1,.,TRBJ1-2
CASRTNRRGTEAFF,TGTGCCAGCAGAACAAACCGGAGGGGCACTGAAGCTTTCTTT,TRBV7-8,.,few,TRBJ1-1
CASSLGDRKNTEAFF,TGTGCCAGCAGCTTGGGGGACAGGAAGAACACTGAAGCTTTCTTT,TRBV7-9,TRBD1,.,TRBJ1-1
CATSESTGQGRNIQYF,TGTGCCACCAGTGAATCAACCGGACAGGGCAGAAACATTCAGTACTTC,TRBV24-1,TRBD1,.,TRBJ2-4
CASSAGGGSSYNEQFF,TGTGCCAGCAGCGCGGGCGGGGGTAGCTCCTACAATGAGCAGTTCTTC,TRBV7-3,TRBD2,.,TRBJ2-1
CASSRTGDGYGYTF,TGTGCCAGCAGCCGGACAGGTGACGGCTATGGCTACACCTTC,TRBV5-4,TRBD1,few,TRBJ1-2
CASSAATGDGYTF,TGCGCCAGCAGCGCTGCGACAGGGGACGGCTACACCTTC,TRBV5-1,TRBD1,.,TRBJ1-2
CAISVQGANSGANVLTF,TGTGCCATCAGTGTCCAGGGGGCGAACTCTGGGGCCAACGTCCTGACTTTC,TRBV10-3,TRBD1,.,TRBJ2-6
CATSREARVSETQYF,TGTGCCACCAGCAGAGAGGCCAGGGTGTCAGAGACCCAGTACTTC,TRBV15,.,.,TRBJ2-5